This T cell receptor (beta chain) was sequenced in a study of CD8 T cells in ankylosing spondylitis. This clonotype was seen only a few times. V dropped 3 bases and J dropped 0 bases, with 9 bases sitting between them. The CDR3 loop spans 15 amino acids. In TCRdb, the 5' RACE reads were re-called with MiXCR into one record per CDR3 protein. Of some 87,000 distinct CDR3 sequences listed, under 30% were seen once; the top ten hold around 56%. Source material: blood, either unsorted or a sorted T cell fraction (not recorded which). The chain links TRBV12-3 or TRBV12-4 to TRBJ1-5; unclear D gene. The receptor was isolated from a male donor with ankylosing spondylitis or in good health (not recorded which). CDR3 sequence: CASSFSATSNQPQHF. CDR3 coding DNA: TGTGCCAGCAGTTTTTCAGCAACTAGCAATCAGCCCCAGCATTTT.